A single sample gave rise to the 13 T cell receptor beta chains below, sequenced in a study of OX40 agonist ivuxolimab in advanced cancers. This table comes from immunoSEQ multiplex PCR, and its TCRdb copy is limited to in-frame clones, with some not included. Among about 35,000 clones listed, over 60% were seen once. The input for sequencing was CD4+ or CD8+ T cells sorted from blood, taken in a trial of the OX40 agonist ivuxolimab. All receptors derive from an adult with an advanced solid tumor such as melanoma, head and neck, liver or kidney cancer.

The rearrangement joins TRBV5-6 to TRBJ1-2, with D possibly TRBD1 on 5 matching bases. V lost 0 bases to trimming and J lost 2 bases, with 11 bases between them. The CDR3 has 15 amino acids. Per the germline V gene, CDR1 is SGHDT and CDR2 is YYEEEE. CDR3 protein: CASSLAGGSNYGYTF. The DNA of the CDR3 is TGTGCCAGCAGCTTGGCCGGGGGTTCCAACTATGGCTACACCTTC.

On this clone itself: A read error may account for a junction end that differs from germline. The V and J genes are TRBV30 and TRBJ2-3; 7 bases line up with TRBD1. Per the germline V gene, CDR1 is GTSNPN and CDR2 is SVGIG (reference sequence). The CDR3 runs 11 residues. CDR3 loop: CAWSSGGSLNF. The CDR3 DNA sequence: TGTGCCTGGAGCTCAGGGGGAAGTCTGAATTTT.

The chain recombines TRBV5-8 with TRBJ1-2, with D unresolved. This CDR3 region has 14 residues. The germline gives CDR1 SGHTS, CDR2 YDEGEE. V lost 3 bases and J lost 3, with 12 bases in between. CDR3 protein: CASSSTGNDYGYTF. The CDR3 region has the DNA TGTGCCAGCAGCTCGACGGGAAACGACTATGGCTACACCTTC.

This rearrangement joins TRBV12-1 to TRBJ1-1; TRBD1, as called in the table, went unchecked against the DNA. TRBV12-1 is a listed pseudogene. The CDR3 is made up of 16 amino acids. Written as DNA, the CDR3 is TGTGCCAGCAGCTCCAGGGGATTGTGGGGGAACACTGAAGCTTTCTTT. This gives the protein CASSSRGLWGNTEAFF.

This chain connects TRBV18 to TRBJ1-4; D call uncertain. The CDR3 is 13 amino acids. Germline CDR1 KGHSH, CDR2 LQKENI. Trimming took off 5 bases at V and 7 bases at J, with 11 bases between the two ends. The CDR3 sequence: CASSGFGREKLFF. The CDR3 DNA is TGTGCCAGCTCAGGCTTCGGACGTGAAAAACTGTTTTTT. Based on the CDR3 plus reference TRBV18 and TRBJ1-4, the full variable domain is NAGVMQNPRHLVRRRGQEARLRCSPMKGHSHVYWYRQLPEEGLKFMVYLQKENIIDESGMPKERFSAEFPKEGPSILRIQQVVRGDSAAYFCASSGFGREKLFFGSGTQLSVL.

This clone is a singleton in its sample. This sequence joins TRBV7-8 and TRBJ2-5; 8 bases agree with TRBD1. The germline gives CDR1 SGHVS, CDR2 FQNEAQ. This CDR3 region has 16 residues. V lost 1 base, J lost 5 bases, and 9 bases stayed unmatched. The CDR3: CASSLGTGRSDETQYF. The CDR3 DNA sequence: TGTGCCAGCAGCTTAGGGACAGGGAGGTCCGATGAGACCCAGTACTTC.

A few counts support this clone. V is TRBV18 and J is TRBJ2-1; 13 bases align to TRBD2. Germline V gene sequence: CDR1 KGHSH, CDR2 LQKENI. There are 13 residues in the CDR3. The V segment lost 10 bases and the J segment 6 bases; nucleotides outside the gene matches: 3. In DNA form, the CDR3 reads TGTGCCACCGGGACTAGCGGGGCCAATGAGCAGTTCTTC. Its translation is CATGTSGANEQFF.

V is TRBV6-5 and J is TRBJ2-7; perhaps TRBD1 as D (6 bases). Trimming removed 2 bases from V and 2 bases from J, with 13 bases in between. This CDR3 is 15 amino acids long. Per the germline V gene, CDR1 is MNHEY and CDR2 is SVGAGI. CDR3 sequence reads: CASSYGQTMTYEQYF. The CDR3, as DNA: TGTGCCAGCAGTTACGGACAGACTATGACCTACGAGCAGTACTTC.

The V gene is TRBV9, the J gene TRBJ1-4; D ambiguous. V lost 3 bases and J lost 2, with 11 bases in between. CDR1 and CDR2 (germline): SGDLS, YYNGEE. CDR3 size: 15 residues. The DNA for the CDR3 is TGTGCCAGCAGCGACAGCATAGGCACTAATGAAAAACTGTTTTTT. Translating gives CASSDSIGTNEKLFF.

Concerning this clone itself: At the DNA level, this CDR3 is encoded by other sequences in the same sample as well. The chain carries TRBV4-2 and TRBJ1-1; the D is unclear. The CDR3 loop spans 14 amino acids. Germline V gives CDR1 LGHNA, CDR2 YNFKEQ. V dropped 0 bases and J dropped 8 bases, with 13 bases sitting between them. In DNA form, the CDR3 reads TGTGCCAGCAGCCAAGATAGAGGATTCTACGAAGCTTTCTTT. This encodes CASSQDRGFYEAFF.

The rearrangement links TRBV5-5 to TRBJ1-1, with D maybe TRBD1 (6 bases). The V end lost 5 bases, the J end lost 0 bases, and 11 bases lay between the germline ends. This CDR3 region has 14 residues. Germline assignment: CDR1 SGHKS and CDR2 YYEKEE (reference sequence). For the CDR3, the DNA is TGTGCCAGCAGTTTTGGACAGATGAACACTGAAGCTTTCTTT. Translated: CASSFGQMNTEAFF. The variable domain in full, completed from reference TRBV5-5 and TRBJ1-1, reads DAGVTQSPTHLIKTRGQQVTLRCSPISGHKSVSWYQQVLGQGPQFIFQYYEKEERGRGNFPDRFSARQFPNYSSELNVNALLLGDSALYLCASSFGQMNTEAFFGQGTRLTVV.

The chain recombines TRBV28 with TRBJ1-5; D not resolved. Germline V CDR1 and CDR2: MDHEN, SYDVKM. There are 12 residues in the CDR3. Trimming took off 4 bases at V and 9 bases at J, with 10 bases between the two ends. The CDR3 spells CASSWRAGPQHF. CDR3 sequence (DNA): TGTGCCAGCAGTTGGAGGGCCGGGCCCCAGCATTTT.

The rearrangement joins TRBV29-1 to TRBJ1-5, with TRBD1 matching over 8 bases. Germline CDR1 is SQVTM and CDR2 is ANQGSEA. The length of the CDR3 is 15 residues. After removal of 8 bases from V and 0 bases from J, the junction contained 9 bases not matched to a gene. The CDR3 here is CSLNQGANSNQPQHF. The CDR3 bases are TGCAGCCTCAATCAGGGGGCGAATAGCAATCAGCCCCAGCATTTT.